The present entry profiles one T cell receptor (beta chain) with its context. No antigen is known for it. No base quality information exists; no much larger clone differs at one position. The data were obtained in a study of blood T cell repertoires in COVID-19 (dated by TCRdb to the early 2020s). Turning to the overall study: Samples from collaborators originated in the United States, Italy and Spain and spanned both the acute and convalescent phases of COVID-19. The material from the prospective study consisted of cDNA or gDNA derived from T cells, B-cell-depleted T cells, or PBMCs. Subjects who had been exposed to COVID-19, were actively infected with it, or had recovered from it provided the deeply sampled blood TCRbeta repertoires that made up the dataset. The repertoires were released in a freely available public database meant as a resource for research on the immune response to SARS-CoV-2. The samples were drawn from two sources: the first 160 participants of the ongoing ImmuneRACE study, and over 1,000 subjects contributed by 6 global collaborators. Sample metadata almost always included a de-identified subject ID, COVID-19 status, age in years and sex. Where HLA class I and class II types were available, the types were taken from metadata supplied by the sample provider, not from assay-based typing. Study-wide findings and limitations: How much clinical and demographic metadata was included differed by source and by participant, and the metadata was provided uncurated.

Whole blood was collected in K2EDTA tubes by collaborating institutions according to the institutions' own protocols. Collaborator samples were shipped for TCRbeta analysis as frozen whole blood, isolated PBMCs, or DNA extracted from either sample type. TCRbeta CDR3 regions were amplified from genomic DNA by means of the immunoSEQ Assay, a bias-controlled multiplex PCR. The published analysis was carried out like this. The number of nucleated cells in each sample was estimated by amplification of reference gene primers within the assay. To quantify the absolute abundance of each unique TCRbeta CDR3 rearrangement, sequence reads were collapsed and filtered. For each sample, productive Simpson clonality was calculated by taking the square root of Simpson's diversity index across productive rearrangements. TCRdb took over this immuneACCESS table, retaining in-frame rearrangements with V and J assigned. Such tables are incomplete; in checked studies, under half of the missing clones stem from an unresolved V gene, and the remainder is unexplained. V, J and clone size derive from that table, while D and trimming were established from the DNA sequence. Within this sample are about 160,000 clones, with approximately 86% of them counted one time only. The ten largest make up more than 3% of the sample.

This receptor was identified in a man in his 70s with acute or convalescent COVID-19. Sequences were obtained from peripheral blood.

The DNA sequence reads TGCGCCAGCAGCTTGGTCGGGACTAGTGGGAATGAGCAGTTCTTC. The translation is CASSLVGTSGNEQFF. The chain couples TRBV5-1 to TRBJ2-1, with 8 bases matching TRBD2. The germline V gene yields SGHRS for CDR1 and YFSETQ for CDR2. The germline V end is reduced by 0 bases and the J end by 7 bases; junction bases left unmatched: 6. Inclusive of the bounding cysteine and phenylalanine, the CDR3 is 15 residues long. Of the read, only the CDR3 DNA is kept; its 45 bases are in frame from base 1.